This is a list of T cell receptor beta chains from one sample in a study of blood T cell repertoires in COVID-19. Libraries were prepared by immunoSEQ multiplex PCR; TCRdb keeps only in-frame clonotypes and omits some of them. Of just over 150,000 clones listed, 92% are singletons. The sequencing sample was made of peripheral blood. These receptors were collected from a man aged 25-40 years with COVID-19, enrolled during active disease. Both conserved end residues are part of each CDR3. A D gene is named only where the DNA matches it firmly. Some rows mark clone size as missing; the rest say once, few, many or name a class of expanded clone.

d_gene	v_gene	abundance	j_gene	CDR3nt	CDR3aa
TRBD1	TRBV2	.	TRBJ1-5	TGTGCCAGCAGGGCCGACAGGGACGGAACTAGCAATCAGCCCCAGCATTTT	CASRADRDGTSNQPQHF
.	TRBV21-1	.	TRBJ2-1	TGTGCCAGCAGCAATAGAGTCTCCCTCCATGAGCAGTTCTTC	CASSNRVSLHEQFF
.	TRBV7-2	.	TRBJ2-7	TGTGCCAGCAGCCTTGGGACATGGAGCTCCTACGAGCAGTACTTC	CASSLGTWSSYEQYF
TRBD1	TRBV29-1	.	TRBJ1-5	TGCAGCGTGGGGACAGACAGCAATCAGCCCCAGCATTTT	CSVGTDSNQPQHF
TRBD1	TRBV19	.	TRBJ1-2	TGTGCCAGTAGTCCCGGGACAGTTTCCCACCCGTTCTATGGCTACACCTTC	CASSPGTVSHPFYGYTF
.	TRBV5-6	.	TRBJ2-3	TGTGCCAGCAGCTTAAGACTTTCAGATACGCAGTATTTT	CASSLRLSDTQYF
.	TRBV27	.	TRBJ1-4	TGTGCCAGCAGTTCACGTGACAGAAAATCAACTAATGAAAAACTGTTTTTT	CASSSRDRKSTNEKLFF
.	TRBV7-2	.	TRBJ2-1	TGTGCCAGCAGCTTAGTTGGTGACAGGATGATATACAATGAGCAGTTCTTC	CASSLVGDRMIYNEQFF
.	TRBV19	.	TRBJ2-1	TGTGCCAGTAGTAAAAGGCTAGCGCGGTTGGGGAATGAGCAGTTCTTC	CASSKRLARLGNEQFF
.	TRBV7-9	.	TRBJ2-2	TGTGCCAGCAGCTCGGAGTTGAACACCGGGGAGCTGTTTTTT	CASSSELNTGELFF
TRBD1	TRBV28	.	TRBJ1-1	TGTGCCAGCAGTTCCCCTTGGACAGGGCAGCAGGAAGCTTTCTTT	CASSSPWTGQQEAFF
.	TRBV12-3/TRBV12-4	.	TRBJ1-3	TGTGCCAGCAGTGCAGGGGTCGGAAACACCATATATTTT	CASSAGVGNTIYF
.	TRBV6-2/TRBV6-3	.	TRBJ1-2	TGTGCCAGCAGTCTAGGCTATGGCTACACCTTC	CASSLGYGYTF
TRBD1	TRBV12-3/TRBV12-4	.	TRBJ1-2	TGTGCCAGCAGTGACAGGGATCGGGGCTACACCTTC	CASSDRDRGYTF
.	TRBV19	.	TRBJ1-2	TGTGCCAGTAGTGTCGCCGCTAACAGGGCCCGTGGCTATGGCTACACCTTC	CASSVAANRARGYGYTF
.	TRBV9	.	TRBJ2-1	TGTGCCAGCAGCGTAGATCGAGGATCCTACAATGAGCAGTTCTTC	CASSVDRGSYNEQFF
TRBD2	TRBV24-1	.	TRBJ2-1	TGTGCCACCCAAGGGACTAGCGGGGTGCGGGAGCAGTTCTTC	CATQGTSGVREQFF
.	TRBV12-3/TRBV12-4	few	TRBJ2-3	TGTGCCAGCAGTTTTGTCGGCACAGATACGCAGTATTTT	CASSFVGTDTQYF
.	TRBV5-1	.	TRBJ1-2	TGCGCCAGCAGCTTGGGGACACCGATTAACTATGGCTACACCTTC	CASSLGTPINYGYTF
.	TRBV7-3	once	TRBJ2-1	TGTGCCAGCAGCTTCCTGGACAGTTACGATGAGCAGTTCTTC	CASSFLDSYDEQFF
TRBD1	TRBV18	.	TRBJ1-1	TGTGCCAGCTCACCGTTTATCCAGGGGGTCGTGGGCACTGAAGCTTTCTTT	CASSPFIQGVVGTEAFF
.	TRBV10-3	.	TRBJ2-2	TGTGCCATCAGTGAGCTACAGGGAACCGGGGAGCTGTTTTTT	CAISELQGTGELFF
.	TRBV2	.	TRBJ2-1	TGTGCCAGCAGTGAATCTAGTTCCTACAATGAGCAGTTCTTC	CASSESSSYNEQFF
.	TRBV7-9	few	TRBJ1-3	TGTGCCAGCATCCTAGGGGGAGCTGGAAACACCATATATTTT	CASILGGAGNTIYF
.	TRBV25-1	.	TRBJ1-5	TGTGCCAGCAGTGAAATGGGCAGCCGATATAGCAATCAGCCCCAGCATTTT	CASSEMGSRYSNQPQHF
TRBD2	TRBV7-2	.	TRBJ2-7	TGTGCCAGCAGCCGCGGGGGTGTCCCCGGTGAGCAGTACTTC	CASSRGGVPGEQYF
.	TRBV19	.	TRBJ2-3	TGTGCCAGTAGTGACAGGGAGGCATCTTCAGATACGCAGTATTTT	CASSDREASSDTQYF